This T cell receptor beta chain was sequenced in a study of T cell repertoires in cytomegalovirus infection. Looking at the study overall: Well-studied HLA-B-restricted CMV epitopes were used in the study alongside recently identified HLA-C-restricted ones. CMV infection and matching HLA type were both indicated by public TCR beta signatures. General study points: Summed frequency of shared TCR beta families picked out CMV carriers who also had the relevant HLA. HLA-C-restricted, CMV-specific TCR beta clonotypes were dominant ex vivo.

As to this clonotype: Its antigen is as yet unknown.

TCRdb reprocessed the reads with MiXCR, giving one entry per CDR3 protein. The data show approximately 310,000 distinct CDR3 sequences, 25% seen once. The sequenced sample was cultured PBMCs, obtained from culture after CMV antigen stimulation. The TCR was taken from a human donor in good health (CMV status not recorded). Some clones in this sample may be carry-over from other donors' samples.

CDR3 nucleotides: TGTGCCAGCAGCCTAAGGGGACCCGGGACAGGAAACACCGGGGAGCTGTTTTTT. It translates to CASSLRGPGTGNTGELFF. The V gene is TRBV7-3, the J gene TRBJ2-2; 8 nucleotides agree with TRBD1. Per the germline V gene, CDR1 is SGHTA and CDR2 is FQGTGA. CDR3 size: 18 residues. Trimming took 5 bases from V and 2 from J; bases not matched to a gene: 13.